A selection of T cell receptor beta chains follows, all from one sample in a study of blood T cell repertoires in COVID-19. Repertoires were generated with immunoSEQ multiplex PCR, while TCRdb's copy carries only in-frame clones and drops some. The top ten clones hold approximately 16% of a sample with almost 95,000 clones, 87% of them seen once. The specimen was peripheral blood. These receptors originate from a woman in her sixties with COVID-19, enrolled during active disease. The CDR3 runs from the conserved cysteine through the conserved F or W. D genes are given only for firm matches. Clone size is given for some rows only: seen once, a few or many times, or a class if the clone is expanded.

J gene: TRBJ2-1; D gene: TRBD2; V gene: TRBV6-5; clone size: NA; CDR3 protein: CASSLSGGWVNEQFF; CDR3 DNA: TGTGCCAGCAGTTTGAGCGGGGGGTGGGTCAATGAGCAGTTCTTC
J gene: TRBJ2-6; D gene: NA; V gene: TRBV7-9; clone size: NA; CDR3 protein: CASRGALGANVLTF; CDR3 DNA: TGTGCTTCCCGGGGGGCGCTAGGGGCCAACGTCCTGACTTTC
J gene: TRBJ2-3; D gene: NA; V gene: TRBV9; clone size: NA; CDR3 protein: CASSVGPATTDTQYF; CDR3 DNA: TGTGCCAGCAGCGTAGGGCCAGCGACTACAGATACGCAGTATTTT
J gene: TRBJ2-6; D gene: TRBD1; V gene: TRBV9; clone size: NA; CDR3 protein: CASSRTTGGGSGANVLTF; CDR3 DNA: TGTGCCAGCAGCCGAACGACAGGGGGAGGCTCTGGGGCCAACGTCCTGACTTTC
J gene: TRBJ2-1; D gene: TRBD1; V gene: TRBV7-2; clone size: NA; CDR3 protein: CASSLVGTGSDEQFF; CDR3 DNA: TGTGCCAGCAGCTTAGTGGGGACAGGGAGCGATGAGCAGTTCTTC
J gene: TRBJ1-3; D gene: TRBD1; V gene: TRBV7-2; clone size: NA; CDR3 protein: CASSSRGTGNTIYF; CDR3 DNA: TGTGCCAGCAGCTCCAGGGGGACTGGAAACACCATATATTTT
J gene: TRBJ2-5; D gene: TRBD1; V gene: TRBV6-5; clone size: once; CDR3 protein: CASSYSGRGQWETQYF; CDR3 DNA: TGTGCCAGCAGTTACTCGGGCAGGGGGCAGTGGGAGACCCAGTACTTC
J gene: TRBJ2-3; D gene: TRBD2; V gene: TRBV5-3; clone size: NA; CDR3 protein: CARSSRTGGNTDTQYF; CDR3 DNA: TGTGCCAGAAGCTCCCGGACGGGGGGAAACACAGATACGCAGTATTTT
J gene: TRBJ1-5; D gene: NA; V gene: TRBV6-6; clone size: NA; CDR3 protein: CASSYGTQASQPQHF; CDR3 DNA: TGTGCCAGCAGTTACGGGACTCAGGCTAGTCAGCCCCAGCATTTT
J gene: TRBJ1-5; D gene: TRBD1; V gene: TRBV7-9; clone size: NA; CDR3 protein: CASSPDRVNQPQHF; CDR3 DNA: TGTGCCAGCAGCCCGGACAGGGTCAATCAGCCCCAGCATTTT
J gene: TRBJ2-3; D gene: TRBD2; V gene: TRBV7-2; clone size: NA; CDR3 protein: CASSPRTSPDTQYF; CDR3 DNA: TGTGCCAGCAGCCCCAGGACTAGCCCAGATACGCAGTATTTT
J gene: TRBJ2-3; D gene: TRBD2; V gene: TRBV7-2; clone size: NA; CDR3 protein: CASSLAGTSGGVDTQYF; CDR3 DNA: TGTGCCAGCAGCTTAGCGGGGACTAGCGGGGGGGTAGATACGCAGTATTTT